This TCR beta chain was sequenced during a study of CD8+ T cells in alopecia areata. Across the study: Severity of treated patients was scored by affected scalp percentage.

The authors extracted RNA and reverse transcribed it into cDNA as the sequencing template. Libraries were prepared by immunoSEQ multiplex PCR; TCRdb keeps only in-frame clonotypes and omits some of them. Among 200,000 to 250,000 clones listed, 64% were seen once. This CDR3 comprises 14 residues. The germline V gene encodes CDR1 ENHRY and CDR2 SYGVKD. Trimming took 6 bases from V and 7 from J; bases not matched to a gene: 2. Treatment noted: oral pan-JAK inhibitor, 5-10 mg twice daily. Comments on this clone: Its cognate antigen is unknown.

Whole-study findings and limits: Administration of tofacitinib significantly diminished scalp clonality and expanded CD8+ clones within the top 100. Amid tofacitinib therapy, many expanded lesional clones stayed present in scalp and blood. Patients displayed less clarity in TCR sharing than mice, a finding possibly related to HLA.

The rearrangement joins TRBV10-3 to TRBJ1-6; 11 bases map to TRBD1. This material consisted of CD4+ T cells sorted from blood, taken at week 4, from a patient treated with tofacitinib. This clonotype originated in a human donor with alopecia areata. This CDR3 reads CAIRGQGVNSPLHF. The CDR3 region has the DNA TGTGCCATCAGGGGACAGGGGGTCAATTCACCCCTCCACTTT.